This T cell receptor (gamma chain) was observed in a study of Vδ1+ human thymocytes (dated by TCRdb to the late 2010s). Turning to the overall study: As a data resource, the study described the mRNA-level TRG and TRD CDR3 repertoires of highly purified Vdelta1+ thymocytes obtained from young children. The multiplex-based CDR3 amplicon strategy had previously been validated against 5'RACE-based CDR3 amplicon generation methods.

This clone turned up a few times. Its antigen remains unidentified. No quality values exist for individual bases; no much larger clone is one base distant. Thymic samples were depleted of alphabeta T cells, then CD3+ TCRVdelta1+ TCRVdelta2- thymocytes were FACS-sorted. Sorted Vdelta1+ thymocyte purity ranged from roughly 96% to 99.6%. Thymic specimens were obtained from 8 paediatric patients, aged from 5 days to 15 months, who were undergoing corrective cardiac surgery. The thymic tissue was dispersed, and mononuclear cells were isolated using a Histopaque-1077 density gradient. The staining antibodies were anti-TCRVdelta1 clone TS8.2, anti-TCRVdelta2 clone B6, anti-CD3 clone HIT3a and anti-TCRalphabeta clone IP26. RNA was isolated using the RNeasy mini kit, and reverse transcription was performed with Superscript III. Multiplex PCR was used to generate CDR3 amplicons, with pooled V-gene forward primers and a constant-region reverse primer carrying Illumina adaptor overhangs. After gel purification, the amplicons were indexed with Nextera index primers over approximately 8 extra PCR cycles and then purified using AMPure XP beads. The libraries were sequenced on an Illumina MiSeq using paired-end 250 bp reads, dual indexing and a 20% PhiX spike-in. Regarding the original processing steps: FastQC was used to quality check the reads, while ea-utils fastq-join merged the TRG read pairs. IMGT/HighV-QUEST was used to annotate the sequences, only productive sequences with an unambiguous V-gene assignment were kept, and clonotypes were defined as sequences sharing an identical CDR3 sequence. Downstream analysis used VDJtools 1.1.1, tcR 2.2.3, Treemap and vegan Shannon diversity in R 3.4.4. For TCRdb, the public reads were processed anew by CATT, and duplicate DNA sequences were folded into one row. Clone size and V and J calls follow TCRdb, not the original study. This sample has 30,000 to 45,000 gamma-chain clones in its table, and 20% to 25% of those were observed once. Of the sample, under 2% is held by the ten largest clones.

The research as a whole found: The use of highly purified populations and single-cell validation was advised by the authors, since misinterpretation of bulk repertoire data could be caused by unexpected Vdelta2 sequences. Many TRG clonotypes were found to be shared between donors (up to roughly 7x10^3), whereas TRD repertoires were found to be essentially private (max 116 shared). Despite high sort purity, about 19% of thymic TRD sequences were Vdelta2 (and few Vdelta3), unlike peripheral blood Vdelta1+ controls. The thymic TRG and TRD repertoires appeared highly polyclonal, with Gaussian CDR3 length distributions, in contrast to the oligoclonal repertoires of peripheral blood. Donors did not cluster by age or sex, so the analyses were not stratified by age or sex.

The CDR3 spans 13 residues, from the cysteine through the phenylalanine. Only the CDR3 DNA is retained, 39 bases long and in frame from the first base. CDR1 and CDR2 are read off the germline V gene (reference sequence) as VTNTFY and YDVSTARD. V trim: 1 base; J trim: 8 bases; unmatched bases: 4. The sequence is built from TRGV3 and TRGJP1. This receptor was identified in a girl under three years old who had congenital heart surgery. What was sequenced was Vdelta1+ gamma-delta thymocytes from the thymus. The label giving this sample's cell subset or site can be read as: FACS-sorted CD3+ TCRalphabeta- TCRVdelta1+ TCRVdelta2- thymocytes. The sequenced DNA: TGTGCCACCTGGGACAGCCTCGGTTGGTTCAAGATATTT. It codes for CATWDSLGWFKIF.